This is a list of T cell receptor beta chains from one sample in a study of CDR3 diversity in severe acne. TCRdb itself ran the PCR reads through MiXCR, one entry per CDR3 protein. The sample has tens of thousands of distinct CDR3 sequences; around 49% are singletons. Source material: blood. These receptors all stem from a male donor in good health, without acne. Each CDR3 is given with its conserved first and last residue. The order of the fields is J gene, clone size, D gene, V gene, CDR3 protein, CDR3 DNA. The D gene is left open where the match is weak. Size tells how often a clone was seen (once, few, many) or the class of an expanded clone, and some rows leave it out.

J gene: TRBJ2-2
clone size: few
D gene: NA
V gene: TRBV28
CDR3 protein: CATLTGNTGELFF
CDR3 DNA: TGTGCCACCCTCACAGGGAACACCGGGGAGCTGTTTTTT

J gene: TRBJ1-1
clone size: few
D gene: NA
V gene: TRBV27
CDR3 protein: CASSLVSGDTEAFF
CDR3 DNA: TGTGCCAGCAGTTTAGTTTCAGGGGACACTGAAGCTTTCTTT

J gene: TRBJ2-7
clone size: NA
D gene: NA
V gene: TRBV7-6
CDR3 protein: CASSLSAGPYEQYF
CDR3 DNA: TGTGCCAGCAGCTTATCAGCCGGACCCTACGAGCAGTACTTC

J gene: TRBJ2-2
clone size: few
D gene: NA
V gene: TRBV9
CDR3 protein: CASSVEWAGELFF
CDR3 DNA: TGTGCCAGCAGCGTAGAGTGGGCTGGGGAGCTGTTTTTT

J gene: TRBJ2-2
clone size: NA
D gene: NA
V gene: TRBV19
CDR3 protein: CASSTGNANTGELFF
CDR3 DNA: TGTGCCAGCAGTACAGGGAACGCGAACACCGGGGAGCTGTTTTTT

J gene: TRBJ2-1
clone size: NA
D gene: NA
V gene: TRBV6-5
CDR3 protein: CASKRAPGTLHYNEQFF
CDR3 DNA: TGTGCCAGTAAGAGGGCCCCCGGGACCCTCCACTACAATGAGCAGTTCTTC

J gene: TRBJ2-5
clone size: many
D gene: TRBD1
V gene: TRBV3-1
CDR3 protein: CASSQRDRQQYF
CDR3 DNA: TGTGCCAGCAGCCAACGGGACAGACAGCAGTACTTC

J gene: TRBJ1-1
clone size: few
D gene: NA
V gene: TRBV20-1
CDR3 protein: CSARRQGLEAFF
CDR3 DNA: TGCAGTGCTAGGCGGCAGGGACTTGAAGCTTTCTTT

J gene: TRBJ1-4
clone size: once
D gene: NA
V gene: TRBV2
CDR3 protein: CASESRSRALFF
CDR3 DNA: TGTGCCAGCGAATCGCGGTCGAGGGCACTGTTTTTC

J gene: TRBJ1-1
clone size: NA
D gene: NA
V gene: TRBV28
CDR3 protein: CASGPRSPGEGTEAFF
CDR3 DNA: TGTGCCAGCGGTCCCCGATCGCCGGGGGAGGGAACTGAAGCTTTCTTT

J gene: TRBJ2-7
clone size: NA
D gene: NA
V gene: TRBV6-4
CDR3 protein: CASSDSGSSGANEQYF
CDR3 DNA: TGTGCCAGCAGTGACTCCGGCAGCTCTGGGGCCAACGAGCAGTACTTC

J gene: TRBJ1-4
clone size: medium-sized
D gene: NA
V gene: TRBV20-1
CDR3 protein: CSASETGRNEKLFF
CDR3 DNA: TGCAGTGCTAGTGAGACCGGGCGGAACGAAAAACTGTTTTTT

J gene: TRBJ1-1
clone size: NA
D gene: TRBD1
V gene: TRBV12-3/TRBV12-4
CDR3 protein: CASSLGTGGEQAFF
CDR3 DNA: TGTGCCAGCAGTTTGGGGACAGGGGGCGAACAAGCTTTCTTT

J gene: TRBJ1-5
clone size: NA
D gene: NA
V gene: TRBV2
CDR3 protein: CASSAGSLQPQHF
CDR3 DNA: TGTGCCAGCAGTGCTGGGAGTCTTCAGCCCCAGCATTTT

J gene: TRBJ2-1
clone size: NA
D gene: TRBD1
V gene: TRBV2
CDR3 protein: CASSGQGENEQFF
CDR3 DNA: TGTGCCAGCAGTGGACAGGGAGAGAATGAGCAGTTCTTC

J gene: TRBJ2-1
clone size: NA
D gene: NA
V gene: TRBV7-9
CDR3 protein: CASSLVSRGINGYNEQFF
CDR3 DNA: TGTGCCAGCAGCTTAGTTTCCAGGGGCATTAATGGCTACAATGAGCAGTTCTTC

J gene: TRBJ1-4
clone size: few
D gene: NA
V gene: TRBV7-6
CDR3 protein: CASSLVEGKLFF
CDR3 DNA: TGTGCCAGCAGCTTAGTCGAGGGAAAACTGTTTTTT

J gene: TRBJ1-4
clone size: NA
D gene: TRBD1
V gene: TRBV5-1
CDR3 protein: CASSWTGGEKLFF
CDR3 DNA: TGCGCCAGCAGCTGGACAGGGGGTGAAAAACTGTTTTTT

J gene: TRBJ2-2
clone size: many
D gene: NA
V gene: TRBV6-6
CDR3 protein: CASSYTGGDTGELFF
CDR3 DNA: TGTGCCAGCAGTTATACCGGGGGAGACACCGGGGAGCTGTTTTTT

J gene: TRBJ1-2
clone size: few
D gene: NA
V gene: TRBV7-6
CDR3 protein: CASSSLSELSF
CDR3 DNA: TGTGCCAGCAGCTCACTGTCAGAGCTGAGCTTC

J gene: TRBJ1-1
clone size: many
D gene: NA
V gene: TRBV28
CDR3 protein: CASSFRGSTEAFF
CDR3 DNA: TGTGCCAGCAGTTTTCGCGGGAGCACTGAAGCTTTCTTT

J gene: TRBJ1-6
clone size: NA
D gene: NA
V gene: TRBV2
CDR3 protein: CASQPSSYNSPLHF
CDR3 DNA: TGTGCCAGCCAACCGAGCTCCTATAATTCACCCCTCCACTTT

J gene: TRBJ1-3
clone size: NA
D gene: NA
V gene: TRBV29-1
CDR3 protein: CSVEVSSSGNTIYF
CDR3 DNA: TGCAGCGTTGAAGTGAGTTCCTCTGGAAACACCATATATTTT

J gene: TRBJ2-5
clone size: many
D gene: NA
V gene: TRBV11-3
CDR3 protein: CASSLDARASGWGTQYF
CDR3 DNA: TGTGCCAGCAGCTTAGACGCGAGGGCCAGCGGGTGGGGGACCCAGTACTTC

J gene: TRBJ1-1
clone size: NA
D gene: NA
V gene: TRBV2
CDR3 protein: CASSGPGMNTEAFF
CDR3 DNA: TGTGCCAGCAGTGGTCCAGGGATGAACACTGAAGCTTTCTTT

J gene: TRBJ1-1
clone size: NA
D gene: NA
V gene: TRBV20-1
CDR3 protein: CSARLDGNTEAFF
CDR3 DNA: TGCAGTGCTAGACTTGACGGAAACACTGAAGCTTTCTTT

J gene: TRBJ1-4
clone size: NA
D gene: TRBD1
V gene: TRBV6-1
CDR3 protein: CASSRTGGNEELFF
CDR3 DNA: TGTGCCAGCAGTCGGACAGGGGGGAATGAAGAGCTGTTTTTT

J gene: TRBJ2-7
clone size: NA
D gene: NA
V gene: TRBV11-3
CDR3 protein: CASSPYEQYF
CDR3 DNA: TGTGCCAGCTCCCCCTACGAGCAGTACTTC

J gene: TRBJ2-2
clone size: many
D gene: TRBD2
V gene: TRBV9
CDR3 protein: CASSVASGSTGELFF
CDR3 DNA: TGTGCCAGCAGCGTCGCTAGCGGGAGCACCGGGGAGCTGTTTTTT

J gene: TRBJ2-3
clone size: once
D gene: TRBD2
V gene: TRBV11-3
CDR3 protein: CASSPGGGASDTQCF
CDR3 DNA: TGTGCCAGCAGCCCCGGGGGGGGGGCCTCAGATACGCAGTGTTTT

J gene: TRBJ2-7
clone size: NA
D gene: NA
V gene: TRBV20-1
CDR3 protein: CSASQAAYEQYF
CDR3 DNA: TGCAGTGCAAGTCAGGCGGCCTACGAGCAGTACTTC

J gene: TRBJ1-1
clone size: NA
D gene: NA
V gene: TRBV6-5
CDR3 protein: CASSWRGALGEAFF
CDR3 DNA: TGTGCCAGCAGTTGGCGGGGGGCTCTTGGTGAAGCTTTCTTT

J gene: TRBJ1-4
clone size: many
D gene: NA
V gene: TRBV7-9
CDR3 protein: CASSLVVTGGDEKLFF
CDR3 DNA: TGTGCCAGCAGCTTAGTGGTAACAGGAGGTGATGAAAAACTGTTTTTT

J gene: TRBJ1-2
clone size: few
D gene: NA
V gene: TRBV19
CDR3 protein: CASSSSSRGYTF
CDR3 DNA: TGTGCCAGTAGTTCGTCCAGCCGTGGCTACACCTTC

J gene: TRBJ2-3
clone size: NA
D gene: TRBD1
V gene: TRBV11-2
CDR3 protein: CASSLDLGQGPSDTQYF
CDR3 DNA: TGTGCCAGCAGCTTAGATCTAGGACAGGGGCCCAGTGATACGCAGTATTTT

J gene: TRBJ2-6
clone size: NA
D gene: TRBD1
V gene: TRBV20-1
CDR3 protein: CSASQQGGNVLTF
CDR3 DNA: TGCAGTGCTAGTCAACAGGGGGGCAACGTCCTGACTTTC

J gene: TRBJ1-2
clone size: many
D gene: NA
V gene: TRBV6-5
CDR3 protein: CASRAGSKRGGYTF
CDR3 DNA: TGTGCCAGCAGGGCAGGTTCCAAGAGAGGTGGCTACACCTTC

J gene: TRBJ2-7
clone size: NA
D gene: NA
V gene: TRBV7-6
CDR3 protein: CASSSRGVGKTPYEQYF
CDR3 DNA: TGTGCCAGCAGCTCGAGGGGCGTAGGGAAGACTCCCTACGAGCAGTACTTC

J gene: TRBJ2-6
clone size: NA
D gene: NA
V gene: TRBV20-1
CDR3 protein: CSASGSSGANVLTF
CDR3 DNA: TGCAGTGCTAGTGGTAGTTCTGGGGCCAACGTCCTGACTTTC

J gene: TRBJ1-4
clone size: many
D gene: NA
V gene: TRBV2
CDR3 protein: CASSFLKNEKLFF
CDR3 DNA: TGTGCCAGCAGCTTCTTGAAGAATGAAAAACTGTTTTTT

J gene: TRBJ2-2
clone size: once
D gene: NA
V gene: TRBV7-2
CDR3 protein: CASSFSGTSTGELFF
CDR3 DNA: TGTGCCAGCAGCTTCTCCGGGACAAGCACCGGGGAGCTGTTTTTT

J gene: TRBJ2-1
clone size: many
D gene: TRBD2
V gene: TRBV19
CDR3 protein: CASSIRLADSSYNEQFF
CDR3 DNA: TGTGCCAGTAGTATAAGGCTAGCGGATAGCTCCTACAATGAGCAGTTCTTC

J gene: TRBJ1-2
clone size: NA
D gene: NA
V gene: TRBV29-1
CDR3 protein: CRVDAQSSGYTF
CDR3 DNA: TGCAGAGTTGACGCACAGAGTTCCGGCTACACCTTC

J gene: TRBJ2-7
clone size: NA
D gene: TRBD2
V gene: TRBV15
CDR3 protein: CATSREASGSSEQYF
CDR3 DNA: TGTGCCACCAGCAGAGAGGCTAGCGGGAGTTCCGAGCAGTACTTC

J gene: TRBJ2-1
clone size: NA
D gene: NA
V gene: TRBV5-1
CDR3 protein: CASSPGSTYNEQFF
CDR3 DNA: TGCGCCAGCAGCCCGGGGTCCACCTACAATGAGCAGTTCTTC

J gene: TRBJ1-2
clone size: NA
D gene: NA
V gene: TRBV7-2
CDR3 protein: CASSLGGFGYGYTF
CDR3 DNA: TGTGCCAGCAGCTTGGGGGGATTCGGCTATGGCTACACCTTC

J gene: TRBJ2-7
clone size: NA
D gene: TRBD1
V gene: TRBV25-1
CDR3 protein: CASRLGGTGAYEQYF
CDR3 DNA: TGTGCCAGCAGGCTAGGCGGGACAGGGGCCTACGAGCAGTACTTC

J gene: TRBJ2-5
clone size: once
D gene: NA
V gene: TRBV19
CDR3 protein: CATQGRGRETQYF
CDR3 DNA: TGTGCCACACAGGGCAGGGGTCGGGAGACCCAGTACTTC

J gene: TRBJ1-3
clone size: once
D gene: NA
V gene: TRBV24-1
CDR3 protein: CATLQAVNQPQHFGDGTRLSIYF
CDR3 DNA: NA

J gene: TRBJ1-1
clone size: NA
D gene: NA
V gene: TRBV2
CDR3 protein: CASSSRVEAFF
CDR3 DNA: TGTGCCAGCAGTTCTAGGGTTGAAGCTTTCTTT

J gene: TRBJ2-5
clone size: NA
D gene: TRBD2
V gene: TRBV19
CDR3 protein: CASSTLAGGSTQYF
CDR3 DNA: TGTGCCAGTAGTACACTAGCGGGGGGAAGCACCCAGTACTTC

J gene: TRBJ1-2
clone size: once
D gene: NA
V gene: TRBV29-1
CDR3 protein: CSLGQKNYGYTF
CDR3 DNA: TGCAGCTTGGGTCAGAAGAACTATGGCTACACCTTC

J gene: TRBJ2-1
clone size: NA
D gene: TRBD2
V gene: TRBV24-1
CDR3 protein: CATSDPGLAGVIPHNEQFF
CDR3 DNA: TGTGCCACCAGTGACCCAGGACTAGCGGGAGTAATCCCACACAATGAGCAGTTCTTC

J gene: TRBJ2-2
clone size: NA
D gene: TRBD2
V gene: TRBV19
CDR3 protein: CASSGGDFYTGELFF
CDR3 DNA: TGTGCCAGTAGCGGGGGGGACTTCTACACCGGGGAGCTGTTTTTT

J gene: TRBJ2-3
clone size: many
D gene: TRBD2
V gene: TRBV10-3
CDR3 protein: CAISELGRLAAGDTQYF
CDR3 DNA: TGTGCCATCAGTGAGCTGGGAAGACTAGCGGCTGGGGATACGCAGTATTTT

J gene: TRBJ2-1
clone size: NA
D gene: TRBD2
V gene: TRBV20-1
CDR3 protein: CSARAGGPYNEQFF
CDR3 DNA: TGCAGTGCTAGAGCGGGAGGGCCCTACAATGAGCAGTTCTTC

J gene: TRBJ1-1
clone size: once
D gene: NA
V gene: TRBV29-1
CDR3 protein: CSVDVLEQALEAFF
CDR3 DNA: TGCAGCGTTGACGTTCTAGAGCAGGCACTTGAAGCTTTCTTT

J gene: TRBJ2-7
clone size: few
D gene: TRBD1
V gene: TRBV7-9
CDR3 protein: CASSLVKGQGSYEQYF
CDR3 DNA: TGTGCCAGCAGCTTAGTTAAGGGACAGGGGTCCTACGAGCAGTACTTC

J gene: TRBJ2-5
clone size: NA
D gene: NA
V gene: TRBV20-1
CDR3 protein: CSAGPSEKETQYF
CDR3 DNA: TGCAGTGCGGGCCCTAGCGAGAAGGAGACCCAGTACTTC